This T cell receptor (beta chain) appears in the sequencing data of a study of cytomegalovirus exposure and HLA in healthy donors. Study-wide findings and caveats: A later look showed TCR association rates differing by HLA locus, highest for DRB1 and lowest for HLA-C. CMV serostatus alone was available as immune exposure information. In a later analysis, around 18,000 TCR beta sequences were associated with HLA alleles at 0.05 false discovery rate.

This CDR3 spans 11 amino acids. For this clone: No antigen is known for it.

The PCR employed 60 Vbeta primers together with 13 Jbeta primers. Original processing methods: Roughly 10 million shared chains were among approximately 80 million unique TCR beta chains counted in a later analysis. Profiled with immunoSEQ multiplex PCR; TCRdb holds only in-frame clones, not every one. The D gene and trimming were derived from the DNA, and the V and J assignments and clone size from that table. The sample has a few hundred thousand clones, 65% to 80% seen once; the top ten hold around 15%. This TCR came from a man aged 35 to 55 in good health and CMV-seronegative. The chain links TRBV1 to TRBJ2-5; whether TRBD2, the table's D call, matches the DNA was not checked. TRBV1 corresponds to a pseudogene. Sequences were obtained from PBMCs. This chain's CDR3 is CTSSPQRGIYF. DNA of the CDR3: TGCACCAGCAGCCCCCAGCGGGGGATATACTTC.